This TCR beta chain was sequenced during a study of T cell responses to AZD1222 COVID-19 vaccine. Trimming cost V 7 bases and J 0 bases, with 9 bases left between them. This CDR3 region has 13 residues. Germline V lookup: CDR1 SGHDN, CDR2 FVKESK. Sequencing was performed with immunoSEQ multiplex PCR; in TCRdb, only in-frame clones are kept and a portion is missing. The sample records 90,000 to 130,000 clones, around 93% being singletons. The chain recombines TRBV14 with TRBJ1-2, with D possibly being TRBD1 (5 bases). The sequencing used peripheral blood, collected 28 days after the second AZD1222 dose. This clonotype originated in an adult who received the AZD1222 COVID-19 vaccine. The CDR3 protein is CASNRGANYGYTF. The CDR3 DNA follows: TGTGCCAGCAACCGAGGGGCTAACTATGGCTACACCTTC.